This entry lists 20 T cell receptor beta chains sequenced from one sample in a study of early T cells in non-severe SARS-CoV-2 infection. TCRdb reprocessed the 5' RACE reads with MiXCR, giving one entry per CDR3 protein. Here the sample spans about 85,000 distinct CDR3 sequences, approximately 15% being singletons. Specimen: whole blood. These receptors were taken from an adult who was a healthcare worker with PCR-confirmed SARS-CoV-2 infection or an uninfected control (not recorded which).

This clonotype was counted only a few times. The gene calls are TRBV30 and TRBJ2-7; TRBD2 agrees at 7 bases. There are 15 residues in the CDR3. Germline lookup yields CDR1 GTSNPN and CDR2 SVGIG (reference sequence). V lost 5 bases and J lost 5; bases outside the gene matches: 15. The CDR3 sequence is CAWGREQRGGHEQYF. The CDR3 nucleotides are TGTGCCTGGGGGCGAGAGCAGCGGGGAGGCCACGAGCAGTACTTC.

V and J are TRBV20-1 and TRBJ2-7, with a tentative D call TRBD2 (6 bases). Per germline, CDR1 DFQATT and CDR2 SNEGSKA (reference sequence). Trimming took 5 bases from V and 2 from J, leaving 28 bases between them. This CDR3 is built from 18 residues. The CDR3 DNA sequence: TGCAGTGCTTACAGACCCCCCAGCCTAGCGAGGGGCCCCTACGAGCAGTACTTC. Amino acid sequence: CSAYRPPSLARGPYEQYF.

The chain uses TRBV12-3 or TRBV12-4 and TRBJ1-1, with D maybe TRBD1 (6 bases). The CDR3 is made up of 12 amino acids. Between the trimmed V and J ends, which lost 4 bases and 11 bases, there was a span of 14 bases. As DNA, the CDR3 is TGTGCCAGCAGTTCTTGGACAGTACAGGCTTTCTTT. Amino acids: CASSSWTVQAFF.

Here the CDR3 DNA reads TGTGCCAGCAGCCCCCTGTGGAACACTGAAGCTTTCTTT. This sequence encodes CASSPLWNTEAFF. The chain employs TRBV7-9 and TRBJ1-1; D call uncertain. Germline CDR1 SEHNR, CDR2 FQNEAQ (reference sequence). V shed 5 bases and J shed 1 base, with 8 bases lying between them. The CDR3 covers 13 residues.

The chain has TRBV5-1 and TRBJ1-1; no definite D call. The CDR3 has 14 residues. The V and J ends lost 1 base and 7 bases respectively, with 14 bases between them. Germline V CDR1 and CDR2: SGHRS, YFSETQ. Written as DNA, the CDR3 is TGCGCCAGCAGCTTGTCTGGGTCTGTCGGTGAAGCTTTCTTT. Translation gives CASSLSGSVGEAFF.

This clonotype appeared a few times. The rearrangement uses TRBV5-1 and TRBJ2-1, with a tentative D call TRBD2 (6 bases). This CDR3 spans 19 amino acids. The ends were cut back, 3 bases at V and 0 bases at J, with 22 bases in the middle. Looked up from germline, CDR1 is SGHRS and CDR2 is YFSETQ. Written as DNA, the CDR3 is TGCGCCAGCAGCTGGCCTCTAGCGCTTCCGGGTGGCTCCTACAATGAGCAGTTCTTC. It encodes CASSWPLALPGGSYNEQFF. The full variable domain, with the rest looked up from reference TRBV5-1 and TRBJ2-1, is KAGVTQTPRYLIKTRGQQVTLSCSPISGHRSVSWYQQTPGQGLQFLFEYFSETQRNKGNFPGRFSGRQFSNSRSEMNVSTLELGDSALYLCASSWPLALPGGSYNEQFFGPGTRLTVL.

The DNA for the CDR3 is TGTGCCAGCAGCGGACCCGGGACTAGCGGGAGATACAATGAGCAGTTCTTC. Translating it yields CASSGPGTSGRYNEQFF. The chain recombines TRBV11-2 with TRBJ2-1; 14 positions agree with TRBD2. The germline V gene encodes CDR1 SGHAT and CDR2 FQNNGV. V lost 5 bases to trimming and J lost 4 bases; unmatched junction nucleotides: 7. CDR3 length: 17 amino acids.

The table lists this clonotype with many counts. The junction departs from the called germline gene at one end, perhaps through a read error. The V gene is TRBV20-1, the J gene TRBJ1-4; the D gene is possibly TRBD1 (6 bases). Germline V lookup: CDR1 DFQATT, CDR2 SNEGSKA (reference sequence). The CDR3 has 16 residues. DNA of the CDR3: TGCAGTGCTAGTCCCGCGGACAGAGCAACTGATGAAAAACTGTTTTTT. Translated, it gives CSASPADRATDEKLFF.

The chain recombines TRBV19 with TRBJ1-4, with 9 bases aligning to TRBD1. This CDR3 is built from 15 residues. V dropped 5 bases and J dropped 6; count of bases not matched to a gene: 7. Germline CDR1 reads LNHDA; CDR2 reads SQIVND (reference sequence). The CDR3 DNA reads TGTGCCAGTAGTGTACAGGGGGCGCGTGATGAAAAACTGTTTTTT. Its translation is CASSVQGARDEKLFF.

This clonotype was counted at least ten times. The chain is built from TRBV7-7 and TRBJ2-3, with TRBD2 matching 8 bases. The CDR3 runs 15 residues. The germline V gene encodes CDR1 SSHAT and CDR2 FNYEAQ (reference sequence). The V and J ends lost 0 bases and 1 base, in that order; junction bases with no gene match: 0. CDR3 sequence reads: CASSLAAGGTDTQYF. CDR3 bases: TGTGCCAGCAGCTTAGCAGCGGGAGGCACAGATACGCAGTATTTT.

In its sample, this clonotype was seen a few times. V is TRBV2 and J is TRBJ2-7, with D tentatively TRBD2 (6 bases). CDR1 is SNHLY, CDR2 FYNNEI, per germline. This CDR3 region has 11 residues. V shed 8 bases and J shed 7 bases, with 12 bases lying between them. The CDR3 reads CASRWGDEQYF. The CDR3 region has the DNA TGTGCCAGCCGCTGGGGGGATGAGCAGTACTTC.

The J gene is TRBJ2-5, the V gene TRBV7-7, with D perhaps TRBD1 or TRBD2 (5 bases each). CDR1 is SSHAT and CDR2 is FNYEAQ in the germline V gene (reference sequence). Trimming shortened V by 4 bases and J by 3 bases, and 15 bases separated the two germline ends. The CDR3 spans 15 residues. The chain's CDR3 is CASSSWGTHEETQYF. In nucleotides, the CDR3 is TGTGCCAGCAGCTCGTGGGGGACCCATGAAGAGACCCAGTACTTC.

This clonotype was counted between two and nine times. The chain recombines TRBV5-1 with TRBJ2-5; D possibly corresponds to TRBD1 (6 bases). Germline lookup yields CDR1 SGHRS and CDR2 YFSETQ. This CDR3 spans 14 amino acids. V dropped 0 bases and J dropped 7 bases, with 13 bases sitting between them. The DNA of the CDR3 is TGCGCCAGCAGCTTGGCCGGACAGCCGGGGACCCAGTACTTC. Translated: CASSLAGQPGTQYF.

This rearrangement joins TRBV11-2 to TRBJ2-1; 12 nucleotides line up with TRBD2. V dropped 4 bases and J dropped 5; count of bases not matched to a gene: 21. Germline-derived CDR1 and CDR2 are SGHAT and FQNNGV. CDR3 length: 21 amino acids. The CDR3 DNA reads TGTGCCAGCAGCTCTCACCCCCTACTAGCGGGAGGTGTTGGGCTAAACAATGAGCAGTTCTTC. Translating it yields CASSSHPLLAGGVGLNNEQFF.

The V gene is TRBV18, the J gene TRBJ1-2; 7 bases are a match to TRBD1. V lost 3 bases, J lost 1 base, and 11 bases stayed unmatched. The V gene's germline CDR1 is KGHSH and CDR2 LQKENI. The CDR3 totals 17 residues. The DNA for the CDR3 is TGTGCCAGCTCACCCCAGCCCGGGAGGGGGCTTAACTATGGCTACACCTTC. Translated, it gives CASSPQPGRGLNYGYTF.

The CDR3 protein is CASSRRVDNTEAFF. The CDR3 DNA reads TGTGCCAGCAGCCGCAGGGTTGACAACACTGAAGCTTTCTTT. The genes are TRBV4-2 and TRBJ1-1; tentative D call: TRBD1 (5 bases). Germline CDR1 LGHNA, CDR2 YNFKEQ. CDR3 length: 14 amino acids. V was shortened by 4 bases and J by 2 bases, with 11 bases between the two germline ends.

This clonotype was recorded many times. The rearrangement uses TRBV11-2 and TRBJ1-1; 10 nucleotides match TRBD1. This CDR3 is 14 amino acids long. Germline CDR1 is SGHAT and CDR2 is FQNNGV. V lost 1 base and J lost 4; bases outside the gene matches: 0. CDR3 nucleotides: TGTGCCAGCAGCTTAGGACAGGGGGCCACTGAAGCTTTCTTT. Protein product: CASSLGQGATEAFF.

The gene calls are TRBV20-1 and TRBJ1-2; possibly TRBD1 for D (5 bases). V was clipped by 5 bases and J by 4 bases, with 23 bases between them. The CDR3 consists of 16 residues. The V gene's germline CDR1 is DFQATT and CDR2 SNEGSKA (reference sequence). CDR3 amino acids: CSAPRLGSEGSYGYTF. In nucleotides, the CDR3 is TGCAGTGCTCCACGGTTAGGATCCGAGGGGTCCTATGGCTACACCTTC.

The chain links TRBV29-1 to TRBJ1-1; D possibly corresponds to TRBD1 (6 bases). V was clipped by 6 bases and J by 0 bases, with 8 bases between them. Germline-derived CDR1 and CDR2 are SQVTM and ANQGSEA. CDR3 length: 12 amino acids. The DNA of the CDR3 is TGCAGCGTCACAGGGCTGAACACTGAAGCTTTCTTT. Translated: CSVTGLNTEAFF.

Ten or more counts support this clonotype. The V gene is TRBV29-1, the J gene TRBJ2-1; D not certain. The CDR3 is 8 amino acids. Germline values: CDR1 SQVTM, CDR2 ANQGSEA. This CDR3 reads CTFGEQFF. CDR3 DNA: TGCACGTTCGGAGAGCAGTTCTTC.